A selection of T cell receptor beta chains follows, all from one sample in a study of shared clonotypes between healthy human individuals. Profiled with immunoSEQ multiplex PCR; TCRdb holds only in-frame clones, not every one. Here the sample spans about 490,000 clones, roughly 85% being singletons. The sample comprised PBMCs. Receptors were obtained from a woman aged 40-49 years in good health. Some clones in this sample may be carry-over from other donors' samples. The CDR3 runs from the conserved cysteine through the conserved F or W. D genes are given only for firm matches. Clone sizes are given selectively: once, few, many, or a class where the clone is expanded.

TRBV7-6	TRBJ2-2	.	TRBD1	TGTGCCAGCAGCTTAGCTGCGCAGGGGGCCGGCGGGGAGCTGTTTTTT	CASSLAAQGAGGELFF
TRBV28	TRBJ2-4	.	.	TGTGCCAGCAGTTCGGTCGCCGACTTGGCCAGATTAGCCAAAAACATTCAGTACTTC	CASSSVADLARLAKNIQYF
TRBV9	TRBJ2-1	.	TRBD2	TGTGCCAGCAGCGCCGAGCCCTTAGCGGGAGGCTCAGCGGGGGGTAATGAGCAGTTCTTC	CASSAEPLAGGSAGGNEQFF
TRBV30	TRBJ1-5	once	.	TGTGCCTGGAGTCAAGGGTGGGTACAGCCCCAGCATTTT	CAWSQGWVQPQHF
TRBV5-5	TRBJ2-5	.	.	TGTGCCAGCAGCTTGGATGCCAGGGTACGAGCAGAGACCCAGTACTTC	CASSLDARVRAETQYF
TRBV19	TRBJ1-5	.	.	TGTGCCAGTAGTATGACGGCGGGTGGCAATCAGCCCCAGCATTTT	CASSMTAGGNQPQHF
TRBV4-1	TRBJ2-4	.	TRBD2	TGCGCCAGCAGCCAAGATTGGGGTCTAGCGGACAAAAACATTCAGTACTTC	CASSQDWGLADKNIQYF
TRBV28	TRBJ1-5	.	.	TGTGCCAGCAGTCACAGGACAGTGAATAGCAATCAGCCCCAGCATTTT	CASSHRTVNSNQPQHF
TRBV5-1	TRBJ2-3	.	.	TGCGCCAGCAGCTTCGCTTTACAGGGTGCAGATACGCAGTATTTT	CASSFALQGADTQYF
TRBV5-4	TRBJ2-7	.	.	TGTGCCAGCAGCTCACAGGGGGGGGTTTTAGAGCAGTACTTC	CASSSQGGVLEQYF
TRBV4-3	TRBJ2-7	.	.	TGCGCCAGCAGCCAAGTTCAAGCGGGCAGCTCCTACGAGCAGTACTTC	CASSQVQAGSSYEQYF
TRBV29-1	TRBJ2-2	.	.	TGCAGCGTTGAAGTAGCGAGGAACACCGGGGAGCTGTTTTTT	CSVEVARNTGELFF
TRBV5-4	TRBJ2-3	.	TRBD2	TGTGCCAGCAGCCCCGATAGCGGGAACCGGGATACGCAGTATTTT	CASSPDSGNRDTQYF
TRBV19	TRBJ1-1	.	.	TGTGCCAGTAGAGGGGGGGGGACTGAAGCTTTCTTT	CASRGGGTEAFF
TRBV30	TRBJ2-3	.	TRBD1	TGTGCCTGGGGGACAGGCACAGATACGCAGTATTTT	CAWGTGTDTQYF
TRBV7-2	TRBJ2-1	.	TRBD2	TGTGCCAGCAGCCGGACTAGCGGGAATAGGAATGAGCAGTTCTTC	CASSRTSGNRNEQFF
TRBV27	TRBJ1-2	.	TRBD1	TGTGCCAGCAGTTCGCCGGGACAGGGAAACTATGGCTACACCTTC	CASSSPGQGNYGYTF
TRBV4-1	TRBJ2-5	.	.	TGCGCCAGCAGCCAAGAAGGGGCCTTGAAAGAGACCCAGTACTTC	CASSQEGALKETQYF
TRBV19	TRBJ1-3	.	.	TGTGCCAGTAGCCTGCGGGACGGAAACACCATATATTTT	CASSLRDGNTIYF
TRBV4-1	TRBJ1-3	many	.	TGCGCCAGCAGCCAATTATTCACTCTTCGGGACCTCTCTGGAAACACCATATATTTT	CASSQLFTLRDLSGNTIYF
TRBV7-2	TRBJ2-3	.	.	TGTGCCAGCAGCTTAGTGACTAGCACAGATACGCAGTATTTT	CASSLVTSTDTQYF
TRBV7-3	TRBJ2-1	.	.	TGTGCCAGCAGCCGATCCCAAGGGTCCTACAATGAGCAGTTCTTC	CASSRSQGSYNEQFF
TRBV7-8	TRBJ2-5	.	.	TGTGCCAGCAGCTTAGGGTTGCGGGCTTCCCGAGAGACCCAGTACTTC	CASSLGLRASRETQYF
TRBV7-2	TRBJ2-5	.	.	TGTGCCAGCAGCAGGGGGGGTGAGGAGACCCAGTACTTC	CASSRGGEETQYF
TRBV7-9	TRBJ2-5	.	.	TGTGCCAGCAGCTTAGAGGGCCGGGACGAAAAAGAGACCCAGTACTTC	CASSLEGRDEKETQYF
TRBV4-3	TRBJ2-3	.	TRBD2	TGCGCCAGCAGCCCCGGCACTAGCGGGAGATCAGATACGCAGTATTTT	CASSPGTSGRSDTQYF
TRBV18	TRBJ2-1	.	TRBD1	TGTGCCAGCTCATCGCCCCGGGACAGCTCCTACAATGAGCAGTTCTTC	CASSSPRDSSYNEQFF
TRBV7-2	TRBJ2-2	.	.	TGTGCCAGCAGCGCAACCGGGACATTAATAACCGGGGAGCTGTTTTTT	CASSATGTLITGELFF
TRBV11-3	TRBJ2-2	.	TRBD2	TGTGCCAGCAGCCCCGGGGTAGCGGGGGCCGGGGAGCTGTTTTTT	CASSPGVAGAGELFF
TRBV29-1	TRBJ1-1	.	.	TGCAGCGTTACAAGGACCCGGCGGGCTGAAGCTTTCTTT	CSVTRTRRAEAFF
TRBV5-1	TRBJ1-1	.	TRBD1	TGCGCCAGCAGCGAACCGACAGGGCCCTTGAACACTGAAGCTTTCTTT	CASSEPTGPLNTEAFF
TRBV7-2	TRBJ2-3	.	.	TGTGCCAGCAGCTTGAAGACTAGCACAGATACGCAGTATTTT	CASSLKTSTDTQYF
TRBV28	TRBJ1-1	.	.	TGTGCCAGCAGTCTCGGGACTAAAGCTTTCTTT	CASSLGTKAFF
TRBV5-1	TRBJ2-7	many	TRBD2	TGCGCCAGCAGCTTGGGGGCGGGAGGGCCGGGTGAGCAGTACTTC	CASSLGAGGPGEQYF
TRBV15	TRBJ2-1	.	.	TGTGCCACCAGCAGAGTGGGCAGGGGCGTCTTGAATGAGCAGTTCTTC	CATSRVGRGVLNEQFF
TRBV7-2	TRBJ1-2	.	.	TGTGCCAGCAGCTTGGTAACGGCCATGGGCTACACCTTC	CASSLVTAMGYTF
TRBV5-1	TRBJ2-5	few	.	TGCGCCAGCAGCTTGGCGGTAGGGGAGACCCAGTACTTC	CASSLAVGETQYF
TRBV6-1	TRBJ2-3	.	TRBD2	TGTGCCAGCAGCGGCCTAGCGGGAGGAACAGATACGCAGTATTTT	CASSGLAGGTDTQYF
TRBV4-3	TRBJ2-2	.	.	TGCGCCAGCAGCCCCAGGGCCAGGGGGGCCGGGGAGCTGTTTTTT	CASSPRARGAGELFF
TRBV28	TRBJ1-5	.	.	TGTGCCAGCAGCCCCCTGGAAAGCAGGGGAGGTGTCCAGCCCCAGCATTTT	CASSPLESRGGVQPQHF
TRBV5-4	TRBJ1-2	.	.	TGTGCCAGCAGCTTGGATGGGCAGGGGTATGGCTACACCTTC	CASSLDGQGYGYTF
TRBV6-1	TRBJ2-1	.	.	TGTGCCAGCAGTAGGGACTCCTACAATGAGCAGTTCTTC	CASSRDSYNEQFF
TRBV18	TRBJ2-7	.	TRBD2	TGTGCCAGCTCACCACGCGGGGGGCACGAGCAGTACTTC	CASSPRGGHEQYF